Sequencing of this T cell receptor beta chain was carried out in a study of T cells after posttransplantation cyclophosphamide. Measured with immunoSEQ multiplex PCR; TCRdb has only the in-frame clones, and not every one. The record shows some 12,000 clones for this sample, with no singletons present. A marrow graft followed busulfan-fludarabine conditioning, with cyclophosphamide on days +3 and +4. This clone was counted only a few times. The antigen is unknown. Study-level results: TRB overlap between skin or GI tissue T cells and blood was limited. Later post-transplant blood repertoires were often dominated by donor CD8+ memory clones.

V was pared by 0 bases and J by 8 bases, with 5 bases of the junction left unmatched. Germline values: CDR1 SGDLS, CDR2 YYNGEE. The CDR3 runs 15 residues. The chain combines TRBV9 with TRBJ2-1; TRBD2 aligns across 10 bases. This receptor was obtained from a female patient aged 35-55 years who received an allogeneic stem cell transplant from a related donor, was CMV-positive, and had acute GVHD only. The T cells may come from the graft donor. This sample comprised PBMCs, obtained after allogeneic stem cell transplant with posttransplant cyclophosphamide. CDR3 DNA sequence: TGTGCCAGCAGCGTAGAAGCGGGGGGGCAGGATGAGCAGTTCTTC. Translation gives CASSVEAGGQDEQFF.